This TCR beta chain came from a study of T cell responses to AZD1222 COVID-19 vaccine. Data came from immunoSEQ multiplex PCR; TCRdb stores just in-frame clones and leaves some out. The table shows 130,000 or so clones, with 86% occurring only once. The material sequenced was peripheral blood, taken on day 0 of AZD1222 vaccination. This receptor was taken from an adult in good health.

CDR3 residues: CSARDYKETQYF. CDR3 nucleotides: TGCAGCGCCCGGGACTACAAAGAGACCCAGTACTTC. The V and J genes are TRBV29-1 and TRBJ2-5; 7 bases match TRBD2. After removal of 7 bases from V and 3 bases from J, the junction contained 5 bases not matched to a gene. Germline V gives CDR1 SQVTM, CDR2 ANQGSEA. The CDR3 loop spans 12 amino acids. The full variable domain, in which reference TRBV29-1 and TRBJ2-5 provide the parts outside the CDR3, is SAVISQKPSRDICQRGTSLTIQCQVDSQVTMMFWYRQQPGQSLTLIATANQGSEATYESGFVIDKFPISRPNLTFSTLTVSNMSPEDSSIYLCSARDYKETQYFGPGTRLLVL.